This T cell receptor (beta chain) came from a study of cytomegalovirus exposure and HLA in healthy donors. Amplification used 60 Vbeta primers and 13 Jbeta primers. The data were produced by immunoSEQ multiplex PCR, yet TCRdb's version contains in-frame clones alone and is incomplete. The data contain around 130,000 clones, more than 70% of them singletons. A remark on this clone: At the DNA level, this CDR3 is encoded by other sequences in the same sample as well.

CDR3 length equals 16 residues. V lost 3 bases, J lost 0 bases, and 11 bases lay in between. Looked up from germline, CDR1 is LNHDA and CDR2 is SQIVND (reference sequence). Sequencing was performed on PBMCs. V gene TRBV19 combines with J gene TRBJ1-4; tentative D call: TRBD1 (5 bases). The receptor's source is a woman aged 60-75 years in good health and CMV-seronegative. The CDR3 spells CASSILDTATNEKLFF. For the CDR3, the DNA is TGTGCCAGTAGTATCCTGGACACTGCAACTAATGAAAAACTGTTTTTT.